One sample yielded the 20 T cell receptor beta chains listed below, sequenced in a study of immune evolution from preneoplasia to lung adenocarcinoma. Sequencing was performed with immunoSEQ multiplex PCR; in TCRdb, only in-frame clones are kept and a portion is missing. In the table there are 20,000 to 25,000 clones, around three quarters of which are singletons. Sequenced sample: FFPE invasive lung adenocarcinoma tissue. These receptors were collected from a person between 60 and 70 years old with lung adenocarcinoma.

The chain is built from TRBV15 and TRBJ2-7, with TRBD2 as a possible D gene (7 bases). Looked up from germline, CDR1 is LNHNV and CDR2 is YYDKDF (reference sequence). The ends were cut back, 1 base at V and 5 bases at J, with 21 bases in the middle. The CDR3 loop spans 17 amino acids. CDR3 in DNA: TGTGCCACCAGCAGAGGGGGGGGAACAGGGAGTCTCGACGAGCAGTACTTC. Translated, it gives CATSRGGGTGSLDEQYF.

This clone was detected once. This chain links TRBV11-2 with TRBJ2-5; 12 bases map to TRBD2. CDR3 length equals 15 residues. The germline CDR1 and CDR2 sequences are SGHAT and FQNNGV. With 5 bases clipped from V and 4 bases from J, the junction kept 5 bases outside the gene matches. The CDR3 DNA reads as TGTGCCAGCAGCCTGGGACTAGCGGGCGGAGAGACCCAGTACTTC. This translates into CASSLGLAGGETQYF.

J is TRBJ1-1 and V is TRBV18; D gene unclear. The germline gives CDR1 KGHSH, CDR2 LQKENI. V was trimmed by 4 bases and J by 1 base, leaving 7 bases between them. This CDR3 is built from 13 residues. The CDR3 spells CASSRTENTEAFF. CDR3 coding DNA: TGTGCCAGCTCACGAACAGAGAACACTGAAGCTTTCTTT.

J is TRBJ1-1 and V is TRBV5-8; a weak D match, TRBD1 (6 bases). Trimming removed 3 bases at V and 1 base at J, with 16 bases between. The germline V gene has CDR1 SGHTS and CDR2 YDEGEE. The CDR3 totals 16 residues. CDR3 residues: CASSSWGQAENTEAFF. CDR3 coding DNA: TGTGCCAGCAGCTCCTGGGGGCAGGCCGAGAACACTGAAGCTTTCTTT.

In its sample, this clone was seen once. V is TRBV11-2 and J is TRBJ1-1; D uncertain. Germline CDR1 reads SGHAT; CDR2 reads FQNNGV. This CDR3 has 14 residues. Trimming stripped 6 bases from V and 1 base from J, with 12 bases between. The CDR3 coding sequence is TGTGCCAGCAGTACTGACTGGGGGAACACTGAAGCTTTCTTT. This codes for CASSTDWGNTEAFF.

V gene TRBV6-5 combines with J gene TRBJ1-6, with 7 nucleotides matching TRBD1. The J segment lost 7 bases and the V segment lost 6 bases, leaving 6 bases of the junction unmatched. Germline assignment: CDR1 MNHEY and CDR2 SVGAGI. This CDR3 contains 14 residues. The CDR3 nucleotides read TGTGCCAGCAGGAAGACAGGGAGGAATTCACCCCTCCACTTT. This codes for CASRKTGRNSPLHF.

There are a few counts of this clone. The chain couples TRBV5-1 to TRBJ2-2; no reliable D call. The CDR3 length is 15 residues. V lost 0 bases, J lost 0 bases, and 6 bases lay in between. The germline V gene encodes CDR1 SGHRS and CDR2 YFSETQ. The CDR3 spells CASSLGGSNTGELFF. The DNA of the CDR3 is TGCGCCAGCAGCTTGGGGGGATCGAACACCGGGGAGCTGTTTTTT.

The rearrangement uses TRBV11-2 and TRBJ1-2; TRBD1 matches at 8 bases. Trimming took 1 base from V and 3 from J; bases not matched to a gene: 1. The CDR3 spans 14 residues. The germline V gene has CDR1 SGHAT and CDR2 FQNNGV. The CDR3 region is CASSLGGQDYGYTF. CDR3 in DNA: TGTGCCAGCAGCTTAGGGGGACAGGACTATGGCTACACCTTC.

The chain joins TRBV11-2 to TRBJ1-2; D possibly corresponds to TRBD1 (5 bases). This CDR3 is built from 13 residues. The germline gives CDR1 SGHAT, CDR2 FQNNGV. V was trimmed by 5 bases and J by 8 bases, leaving 15 bases between them. Here the CDR3 DNA reads TGTGCCAGCAGCCTTGATCAGGGTCGCGGCTACACCTTC. It encodes CASSLDQGRGYTF.

This sequence joins TRBV7-2 and TRBJ1-2; possibly TRBD1 for D (5 bases). The CDR3 is 13 amino acids. The V end was cut by 1 base, the J end by 8 bases, with 11 bases between. The germline CDR1 and CDR2 sequences are SGHTA and FQGNSA. As DNA, the CDR3 is TGTGCCAGCAGCTTAGACAGGACGTTCGGCTACACCTTC. It codes for CASSLDRTFGYTF. The full variable domain, rest sourced from reference TRBV7-2 and TRBJ1-2, is GAGVSQSPSNKVTEKGKDVELRCDPISGHTALYWYRQSLGQGLEFLIYFQGNSAPDKSGLPSDRFSAERTGGSVSTLTIQRTQQEDSAVYLCASSLDRTFGYTFGSGTRLTVV.

V is TRBV18 and J is TRBJ2-7; D unresolved. From germline, CDR1 is KGHSH and CDR2 LQKENI. This CDR3 contains 13 residues. Between the trimmed V and J ends, which lost 4 bases and 4 bases, there was a span of 11 bases. CDR3 sequence: CASSQVAQYEQYF. DNA for the CDR3: TGTGCCAGCTCACAGGTGGCCCAATACGAGCAGTACTTC. Supplemented by reference TRBV18 and TRBJ2-7, the full variable domain reads NAGVMQNPRHLVRRRGQEARLRCSPMKGHSHVYWYRQLPEEGLKFMVYLQKENIIDESGMPKERFSAEFPKEGPSILRIQQVVRGDSAAYFCASSQVAQYEQYFGPGTRLTVT.

The gene calls are TRBV18 and TRBJ2-7; TRBD2 matches at 8 bases. The CDR3 contains 15 residues. CDR1 is KGHSH and CDR2 is LQKENI in the germline V gene. With V trimmed by 0 bases and J by 0 bases, 1 base remained unmatched. In DNA, the CDR3 is TGTGCCAGCTCACCACCGAGCGGGAGCTCCTACGAGCAGTACTTC. This sequence encodes CASSPPSGSSYEQYF.

The V call is TRBV6-1, the J call TRBJ1-5, with 9 bases fitting TRBD1. CDR3 size: 16 residues. Looked up from germline, CDR1 is MNHNS and CDR2 is SASEGT. V shed 2 bases, J shed 4 bases, and the junction held 6 bases outside the gene matches. The CDR3 DNA reads TGTGCCAGCAGTGAAATGGACGGGACAGGGAATCAGCCCCAGCATTTT. As protein: CASSEMDGTGNQPQHF.

Only a few counts were recorded for this clone. The CDR3 is CASSMSVNNEQYF. CDR3 nucleotide sequence: TGTGCCAGTAGTATGTCAGTCAACAACGAGCAGTACTTC. The chain has TRBV19 and TRBJ2-7; D gene ambiguous. CDR3 length equals 13 residues. Between the trimmed V and J ends, which lost 3 bases and 5 bases, there was a span of 11 bases. The V gene's germline CDR1 is LNHDA and CDR2 SQIVND (reference sequence).

The chain recombines TRBV19 with TRBJ2-7; D uncertain. This CDR3 contains 15 residues. Looked up from germline, CDR1 is LNHDA and CDR2 is SQIVND (reference sequence). The germline V and J ends were trimmed by 6 bases and 7 bases, with 22 bases remaining between them. The CDR3 nucleotides read TGTGCCAGTAGGGAATCATCGGGTAGGTGGAGAGAGCAGTACTTC. Amino acids: CASRESSGRWREQYF.

The chain couples TRBV5-4 to TRBJ2-7; TRBD1 matches at 8 bases. Germline CDR1 is SGHNT and CDR2 is YYREEE (reference sequence). This CDR3 has 16 amino acids. V shed 4 bases and J 3 bases; nucleotides not matched to a gene: 12. CDR3 DNA sequence: TGTGCCAGCAGCCCGGGTTTGGGACAGGATGGCTACGAGCAGTACTTC. Amino acid sequence: CASSPGLGQDGYEQYF.

V and J are TRBV30 and TRBJ2-5; the D gene is possibly TRBD2 (6 bases). The germline V gene has CDR1 GTSNPN and CDR2 SVGIG (reference sequence). This CDR3 comprises 14 residues. Trimming left V 3 bases short and J 7 bases short, with 18 bases between. The CDR3 DNA is TGTGCCTGGAGGAGGGAGGTAGCTGGGGGGACCCAGTACTTC. As protein: CAWRREVAGGTQYF.

This sequence joins TRBV7-6 and TRBJ1-2; D may be TRBD1 (6 bases). The CDR3 spans 15 residues. Germline CDR1 SGHVS, CDR2 FNYEAQ. V shed 5 bases and J shed 5 bases, with 18 bases lying between them. The chain's CDR3 is CASSPGGQAAYGYTF. In DNA form, the CDR3 reads TGTGCCAGCAGCCCGGGGGGGCAGGCAGCGTATGGCTACACCTTC.

The chain combines TRBV12-5 with TRBJ2-3; the match to TRBD2 covers 8 bases. CDR3 length: 15 residues. CDR1 and CDR2 from the germline V gene are LGHNT and FRNRAP. The V segment lost 3 bases and the J segment 5 bases; nucleotides outside the gene matches: 7. The CDR3 DNA reads TGTGCTAGTGGTTTAACGGGAGGGCCGGGAGATACGCAGTATTTT. Translation gives CASGLTGGPGDTQYF.

This clone was counted only a few times. V and J are TRBV30 and TRBJ2-1, with TRBD1 identical over 8 bases. The CDR3 has 13 amino acids. After removal of 2 bases from V and 10 bases from J, the junction contained 7 bases not matched to a gene. Germline V gene sequence: CDR1 GTSNPN, CDR2 SVGIG (reference sequence). This CDR3 is CAWSPRTGSEQFF. CDR3 coding DNA: TGTGCCTGGAGTCCCCGGACAGGGTCCGAGCAGTTCTTC.